A selection of T cell receptor beta chains follows, all from one sample in a study of T cell responses to AZD1222 COVID-19 vaccine. Measured with immunoSEQ multiplex PCR; TCRdb has only the in-frame clones, and not every one. Among fewer than 95,000 clones listed, more than 80% were seen once. Sequencing was performed on peripheral blood, taken on day 0 of AZD1222 vaccination. These TCRs come from an adult in good health. CDR3s include the opening cysteine and the closing phenylalanine or tryptophan. Each record gives: V gene, J gene, CDR3 protein.

>TRBV4-3|TRBJ2-1
CASSWDRYNEQFF
>TRBV2|TRBJ1-4
CASSGAQTFNEKLFF
>TRBV5-6|TRBJ1-3
CASSLVSNSGNTIYF
>TRBV5-4|TRBJ1-3
CASSYTRDSGGNTIYF
>TRBV19|TRBJ2-6
CASSIASHANVLTF
>TRBV7-8|TRBJ2-5
CASSSREATQETQYF
>TRBV6-5|TRBJ1-2
CASTDSWDFGYTF
>TRBV19|TRBJ1-2
CASSDGGYGYTF
>TRBV5-1|TRBJ1-4
CASRQGLINEKLFF
>TRBV11-1|TRBJ2-3
CASSLKGLANPDTQYF
>TRBV11-1|TRBJ1-1
CASSLLQGRKNTEAFF
>TRBV9|TRBJ1-4
CASSVASGLDEKLFF